The 15 T cell receptor beta chains presented below share a single source sample, sequenced in a study of cytomegalovirus exposure and HLA in healthy donors (dated by TCRdb to 2016 to 2017). Library prep was done by the immunoSEQ multiplex PCR assay. In TCRdb, the immuneACCESS table is reduced to in-frame sequences with V and J assigned. These tables do not hold every clone; where another copy was compared, an unresolved V gene accounts for under half, and the others remain unexplained. A total of about 120,000 clones appear in this sample, 85% of them only once. Jointly, the top ten make up roughly 2% of the sample. Sequencing was carried out using PBMCs. All receptors derive from a woman under 40 in good health and CMV-seronegative.

In DNA, the CDR3 is TGTGCCGGCGACAGGGGGGTGGGCGGCTACACCTTC. It codes for CAGDRGVGGYTF. The V and J genes are TRBV30 and TRBJ1-2, with TRBD1 matching over 9 bases. Trimming at V came to 8 bases and at J to 8 bases, leaving 9 bases not matched to a gene. The CDR3 has 12 amino acids. Germline CDR1 and CDR2: GTSNPN and SVGIG (reference sequence).

This rearrangement joins TRBV6-1 to TRBJ2-5; 11 positions agree with TRBD2. The CDR3 has 14 residues. From germline, CDR1 is MNHNS and CDR2 SASEGT. J gave up 5 bases and V 5 bases, and 4 bases lay outside the gene matches. Here the CDR3 DNA reads TGTGCCAGCAGTTCCCGACTAGCGGGGGAGACCCAGTACTTC. It specifies CASSSRLAGETQYF.

This chain uses TRBV13 with TRBJ2-5; 7 bases map to TRBD2. V lost 5 bases and J lost 5; bases outside the gene matches: 8. This CDR3 contains 14 residues. CDR1 PRHDT and CDR2 FYEKMQ come from the germline V gene (reference sequence). CDR3 in DNA: TGTGCCAGCAGCAAGAGGACTAGGGGCGAGACCCAGTACTTC. Residues: CASSKRTRGETQYF.

The chain carries TRBV5-1 and TRBJ2-7; perhaps TRBD2 as D (5 bases). The V gene's germline CDR1 is SGHRS and CDR2 YFSETQ. This CDR3 contains 14 residues. V lost 4 bases and J 7 bases, leaving 18 bases between the germline ends. The CDR3 bases are TGCGCCAGCAGCCCCTCCGGGATCTACCAAGAGCAGTACTTC. This encodes CASSPSGIYQEQYF.

The chain has TRBV2 and TRBJ2-7, with D possibly matching TRBD1 (6 bases). The CDR3 consists of 14 residues. CDR1 is SNHLY and CDR2 is FYNNEI in the germline V gene. Between the trimmed V and J ends, which lost 6 bases and 0 bases, there was a span of 12 bases. CDR3 coding DNA: TGTGCCAGCAGAGCCGGGACAAACTCCTACGAGCAGTACTTC. Protein: CASRAGTNSYEQYF. The whole variable domain, filled in from reference TRBV2 and TRBJ2-7, reads EPEVTQTPSHQVTQMGQEVILRCVPISNHLYFYWYRQILGQKVEFLVSFYNNEISEKSEIFDDQFSVERPDGSNFTLKIRSTKLEDSAMYFCASRAGTNSYEQYFGPGTRLTVT.

CDR3 loop: CASSLAWEGYEQYF. CDR3 nucleotide sequence: TGTGCCAGCAGCTTAGCGTGGGAGGGCTACGAGCAGTACTTC. The V and J genes are TRBV11-1 and TRBJ2-7, with 7 bases matching TRBD2. After removal of 0 bases from V and 3 bases from J, the junction contained 2 bases not matched to a gene. Germline CDR1 and CDR2: SGHAT and FQDESV (reference sequence). This CDR3 is 14 amino acids long.

The CDR3 nucleotides are TGTGCCAGCAGCTCCCTCTCCTACGAGCAGTACTTC. This encodes CASSSLSYEQYF. The chain employs TRBV7-2 and TRBJ2-7; D is uncertain. Trimming cost V 4 bases and J 0 bases, with 4 bases left between them. CDR3 length: 12 amino acids. Germline values: CDR1 SGHTA, CDR2 FQGNSA.

V is TRBV11-3 and J is TRBJ2-7; 10 bases match TRBD1. The CDR3 totals 15 residues. J was trimmed by 3 bases and V by 1 base; bases with no gene match: 3. The germline CDR1 and CDR2 sequences are SGHNT and YENEEA. In DNA form, the CDR3 reads TGTGCCAGCAGCTTAGTAGGGACAGGGGACTACGAGCAGTACTTC. It is translated as CASSLVGTGDYEQYF.

The chain combines TRBV5-8 with TRBJ2-3; 10 bases agree with TRBD1. V gave up 6 bases and J gave up 0 bases; unmatched junction bases: 13. Germline V gene sequence: CDR1 SGHTS, CDR2 YDEGEE. The CDR3 contains 18 residues. The CDR3 protein is CASTYGTGESTSTDTQYF. DNA of the CDR3: TGTGCCAGCACCTACGGGACAGGGGAGAGCACTAGCACAGATACGCAGTATTTT.

The chain links TRBV15 to TRBJ1-3, with TRBD1 as a possible D gene (5 bases). V gave up 1 base and J gave up 0 bases, with 7 bases separating them. CDR3 length: 15 amino acids. CDR1 is LNHNV, CDR2 YYDKDF, per germline (reference sequence). Written as DNA, the CDR3 is TGTGCCACCAGCAGAGCAAGGGGCTCTGGAAACACCATATATTTT. Protein: CATSRARGSGNTIYF.

The chain employs TRBV5-1 and TRBJ2-5; D might be TRBD1 (8 bases). Trimming shortened V by 4 bases and J by 3 bases, and 16 bases separated the two germline ends. Looked up from germline, CDR1 is SGHRS and CDR2 is YFSETQ. The CDR3 is 15 residues long. CDR3 bases: TGCGCCAGCAGCCCGAGGACAGGGAGGGAAGAGACCCAGTACTTC. This codes for CASSPRTGREETQYF.

This chain uses TRBV6-6 with TRBJ1-2; maybe TRBD1 (6 bases). The length of the CDR3 is 12 residues. Trimming took off 9 bases at V and 6 bases at J, with 14 bases between the two ends. The germline V gene has CDR1 MNHNY and CDR2 SVGAGI (reference sequence). Written as DNA, the CDR3 is TGTGCCAGTGTACAGGGACGCAATGGCTACACCTTC. Its protein is CASVQGRNGYTF.

The gene calls are TRBV30 and TRBJ1-2, with D perhaps TRBD1 (6 bases). Germline V lookup: CDR1 GTSNPN, CDR2 SVGIG (reference sequence). Trimming shortened V by 0 bases and J by 2 bases, and 13 bases separated the two germline ends. There are 15 residues in the CDR3. CDR3 in amino acids: CAWSVTGGGNYGYTF. The CDR3 bases are TGTGCCTGGAGTGTAACGGGAGGGGGAAACTATGGCTACACCTTC.

The chain combines TRBV6-5 with TRBJ1-1, with 7 bases that match TRBD1. The V gene end was trimmed by 9 bases and the J gene end by 3 bases; junction bases not matched to a gene: 10. Germline assignment: CDR1 MNHEY and CDR2 SVGAGI. The CDR3 has 14 residues. The CDR3 coding sequence is TGTGCCAGGCAATTTAGGGGGCCGGACACTGAAGCTTTCTTT. It codes for CARQFRGPDTEAFF.

The chain uses TRBV6-1 and TRBJ2-5; a weak D match, TRBD1 (5 bases). Germline CDR1 MNHNS, CDR2 SASEGT. The CDR3 loop spans 15 amino acids. Trimming stripped 1 base from V and 0 bases from J, with 9 bases between. In nucleotides, the CDR3 is TGTGCCAGCAGTGAAGGACAGTCGTACCAAGAGACCCAGTACTTC. Encoded protein: CASSEGQSYQETQYF.